Below are 7 T cell receptor beta chains sequenced from a single sample in a study of OX40 agonist ivuxolimab in advanced cancers. Clones were sequenced by immunoSEQ multiplex PCR, and TCRdb holds only the in-frame ones, with some missing. Altogether around 23,000 clones are present, roughly 77% being singletons, with the ten largest covering roughly 18%. The sequencing used CD4+ or CD8+ T cells sorted from blood, collected in a trial of the OX40 agonist ivuxolimab. Source of these receptors: an adult with an advanced solid tumor such as melanoma, head and neck, liver or kidney cancer.

The chain employs TRBV7-2 and TRBJ2-3, with 8 bases aligning to TRBD2. J lost 4 bases, V lost 6 bases, and 3 bases had no gene match. The CDR3 has 13 residues. Germline V CDR1 and CDR2: SGHTA, FQGNSA. The CDR3 bases are TGTGCCAGCAGGACTAGCGTGGCAGATACGCAGTATTTT. It is translated as CASRTSVADTQYF. Supplemented by reference TRBV7-2 and TRBJ2-3, the full variable domain reads GAGVSQSPSNKVTEKGKDVELRCDPISGHTALYWYRQSLGQGLEFLIYFQGNSAPDKSGLPSDRFSAERTGGSVSTLTIQRTQQEDSAVYLCASRTSVADTQYFGPGTRLTVL.

This clone was seen a single time. The rearrangement uses TRBV30 and TRBJ2-3; the D is unclear. Trimming removed 7 bases at V and 2 bases at J, with 7 bases between. Germline CDR1 and CDR2: GTSNPN and SVGIG (reference sequence). The CDR3 runs to 11 residues. CDR3 nucleotide sequence: TGTGCCTTAGAGTACACAGATACGCAGTATTTT. Encoded protein: CALEYTDTQYF.

The chain carries TRBV4-1 and TRBJ2-7; D may be TRBD1 or TRBD2 (7 bases each). CDR1 is MGHRA and CDR2 is YSYEKL in the germline V gene. The ends were cut back, 4 bases at V and 6 bases at J, with 22 bases in the middle. The CDR3 extends over 16 amino acids. The CDR3 sequence: CASSLEWAGGAPEQYF. CDR3 bases: TGCGCCAGCAGCCTAGAATGGGCAGGGGGGGCCCCCGAGCAGTACTTC.

The chain employs TRBV19 and TRBJ1-2; D possibly corresponds to TRBD1 (5 bases). The ends were cut back, 1 base at V and 7 bases at J, with 16 bases in the middle. Germline loops: CDR1 LNHDA, CDR2 SQIVND (reference sequence). The CDR3 extends over 15 amino acids. CDR3 nucleotides: TGTGCCAGTAGTATAGTACCTCCGGCAGGGAGTGGCTACACCTTC. It specifies CASSIVPPAGSGYTF.

This sequence joins TRBV7-9 and TRBJ1-1, with 9 bases aligning to TRBD1. Germline CDR1 reads SEHNR; CDR2 reads FQNEAQ (reference sequence). Losses at the gene ends were 8 bases for V and 1 base for J; bases not matched to a gene: 5. The CDR3 consists of 14 residues. The CDR3 sequence is CASSLGQGNTEAFF. The CDR3 DNA reads as TGTGCCAGCTCGCTGGGACAGGGGAACACTGAAGCTTTCTTT.

The V and J genes are TRBV6-5 and TRBJ2-5; D unresolved. Germline-derived CDR1 and CDR2 are MNHEY and SVGAGI. CDR3 length equals 14 residues. Trimming cost V 4 bases and J 3 bases, with 12 bases left between them. Here the CDR3 DNA reads TGTGCCAGCAGTTCTCTGAGCCTTAAAGAGACCCAGTACTTC. Its protein product is CASSSLSLKETQYF.

This clone was observed once. The V and J genes are TRBV6-5 and TRBJ2-3, with 7 bases matching TRBD1. Germline V lookup: CDR1 MNHEY, CDR2 SVGAGI. The V segment lost 7 bases and the J segment 2 bases; nucleotides outside the gene matches: 6. This CDR3 comprises 14 residues. The CDR3 bases are TGTGCCAGCAAAACAGACAGGGCCACAGATACGCAGTATTTT. Translating it yields CASKTDRATDTQYF.